The rows below give T cell receptor beta chains drawn from one sample of a study of blood T cell repertoires in COVID-19. Here immunoSEQ multiplex PCR was the method, and the copy in TCRdb shows in-frame clones only, minus some. The sample carries a few hundred thousand clones, approximately 87% recorded once. What was sequenced was PBMCs or T cells enriched from blood (not recorded which). These receptors were obtained from a woman between 45 and 60 years old who had recovered from COVID-19. The CDR3 runs from the conserved cysteine through the conserved F or W. D genes are given only for firm matches. Only part of the rows carry a size: once, few, many, or a class if the clone is expanded.

abundance,v_gene,j_gene,d_gene,CDR3nt,CDR3aa
few,TRBV9,TRBJ1-6,.,TGTGCCAGCAGCCCCCAGTCTCTTAATTCACCCCTCCACTTT,CASSPQSLNSPLHF
.,TRBV2,TRBJ2-3,TRBD1,TGTGCCAGCAGTGATACAGGGGTCGGCACAGATACGCAGTATTTT,CASSDTGVGTDTQYF
.,TRBV5-1,TRBJ2-1,TRBD2,TGCGCCAGCAGCTCAACCCTCGGACTAGCGGGGGATGAGCAGTTCTTC,CASSSTLGLAGDEQFF
.,TRBV5-1,TRBJ2-5,TRBD2,TGCGCCAGCAGCTTACCGGGACTAGCGCGGGAGACCCAGTACTTC,CASSLPGLARETQYF
.,TRBV7-2,TRBJ2-2,.,TGTGCCAGCAGCCCCCACCCGCCCGGACTTGCGAACACCGGGGAGCTGTTTTTT,CASSPHPPGLANTGELFF
.,TRBV3-1/TRBV3-2,TRBJ2-5,TRBD1,TGTGCCAGCAGCCAAGCGACAGGGGGCAGAGAGACCCAGTACTTC,CASSQATGGRETQYF
.,TRBV5-6,TRBJ2-6,.,TGTGCCAGCAGCCAAGACGTGCTAGGTGGGGCCAACGTCCTGACTTTC,CASSQDVLGGANVLTF
.,TRBV28,TRBJ1-5,.,TGTGCCAGCAGTCCCCCCTACTATCAGCCCCAGCATTTT,CASSPPYYQPQHF
.,TRBV5-1,TRBJ2-1,TRBD2,TGCGCCAGCAGCCAAGGACTAGCGGGGGCCCACAATGAGCAGTTCTTC,CASSQGLAGAHNEQFF
.,TRBV6-2/TRBV6-3,TRBJ2-1,.,TGTGCCAGCAGTCTCAGGGGAACCTACAATGAGCAGTTCTTC,CASSLRGTYNEQFF
.,TRBV28,TRBJ1-2,.,TGTGCCAGCAGTTTTTCAGGCCACCTGAACTATGGCTACACCTTC,CASSFSGHLNYGYTF
.,TRBV14,TRBJ2-7,TRBD1,TGTGCCAGCAGCCCCAACCCCGGACAGGAAAACTACGAGCAGTACTTC,CASSPNPGQENYEQYF
once,TRBV19,TRBJ1-1,.,TGTGCCAGTAGAACAAGCGGGGTACTGGGGAACACTGAAGCTTTCTTT,CASRTSGVLGNTEAFF
.,TRBV10-3,TRBJ1-2,.,TGTGCCATCAGTGAAGTAGCTAACTATGGCTACACCTTC,CAISEVANYGYTF
.,TRBV9,TRBJ2-7,TRBD1,TGTGCCAGCAGCGTGGGCCAGGGGGCGTTCGAGCAGTACTTC,CASSVGQGAFEQYF
many,TRBV6-2/TRBV6-3,TRBJ2-7,TRBD1,TGTGCCAGCAGTTACCTGACAGGGGGCCACGAGCAGTACTTC,CASSYLTGGHEQYF
.,TRBV27,TRBJ2-5,.,TGTGCCAGCAGTTTTCTTAGCCAGGGTCAAGAGACCCAGTACTTC,CASSFLSQGQETQYF
once,TRBV28,TRBJ1-2,.,TGTGCCAGCAGACAACAGGGTATAAATGGCTACACCTTC,CASRQQGINGYTF
.,TRBV30,TRBJ1-2,TRBD1,TGTGCCTGGAGTGTACGCCTCGGACAGGGGGAGCATGGCTACACCTTC,CAWSVRLGQGEHGYTF
.,TRBV6-5,TRBJ2-1,TRBD1,TGTGCCAGCAACCCGACAGGGGTCTCCTACAATGAGCAGTTCTTC,CASNPTGVSYNEQFF
few,TRBV2,TRBJ1-5,TRBD1,TGTGCCAGCGACCGAGGACAGGGGGCCAGAAAAAGCAATCAGCCCCAGCATTTT,CASDRGQGARKSNQPQHF
once,TRBV11-2,TRBJ1-6,TRBD1,TGTGCCAGCAGCTGGGGACAGGGAGGATCACCCCTCCACTTT,CASSWGQGGSPLHF